The next 19 T cell receptor beta chains were all read from a single sample in a study of blood T cell repertoires in COVID-19. Sequencing was performed with immunoSEQ multiplex PCR; in TCRdb, only in-frame clones are kept and a portion is missing. The sample holds 110,000 or so clones, about 76% seen once. Sequenced sample: peripheral blood. Receptor source: an elderly man with acute or convalescent COVID-19.

The chain combines TRBV19 with TRBJ1-5; no reliable D call. Looked up from germline, CDR1 is LNHDA and CDR2 is SQIVND (reference sequence). This CDR3 comprises 14 residues. Trimming cost V 5 bases and J 12 bases, with 20 bases left between them. The CDR3 reads CASSERGPSRSQHF. In nucleotides, the CDR3 is TGTGCCAGTAGTGAGAGAGGGCCCTCGAGGAGCCAGCATTTT.

V and J are TRBV18 and TRBJ2-3; D is ambiguous. The CDR3 is made up of 14 amino acids. Germline CDR1 reads KGHSH; CDR2 reads LQKENI. The V end was cut by 2 bases, the J end by 5 bases, with 11 bases between. The CDR3 coding sequence is TGTGCCAGCTCACCATGGAGAGCAGAAGATACGCAGTATTTT. Protein product: CASSPWRAEDTQYF. The full variable domain, in which reference TRBV18 and TRBJ2-3 provide the parts outside the CDR3, is NAGVMQNPRHLVRRRGQEARLRCSPMKGHSHVYWYRQLPEEGLKFMVYLQKENIIDESGMPKERFSAEFPKEGPSILRIQQVVRGDSAAYFCASSPWRAEDTQYFGPGTRLTVL.

This sequence joins TRBV7-8 and TRBJ1-4; 7 bases map to TRBD1. The germline CDR1 and CDR2 sequences are SGHVS and FQNEAQ. This CDR3 is built from 15 residues. V shed 5 bases, J shed 1 base, and the junction held 4 bases outside the gene matches. The CDR3 protein is CASSRNRGTNEKLFF. CDR3 in DNA: TGTGCCAGCAGCCGTAACAGGGGAACTAATGAAAAACTGTTTTTT.

The genes are TRBV19 and TRBJ2-1, with D tentatively TRBD2 (8 bases). Trimming stripped 7 bases from V and 9 bases from J, with 22 bases between. Germline CDR1 LNHDA, CDR2 SQIVND (reference sequence). CDR3 length equals 15 residues. CDR3 in amino acids: CASKRDSGSYGEQFF. CDR3 DNA: TGTGCCAGTAAGCGGGACAGCGGGAGTTATGGTGAGCAGTTCTTC.

The rearrangement links TRBV20-1 to TRBJ1-5; D uncertain. The CDR3 has 15 amino acids. V lost 3 bases and J lost 0, with 12 bases in between. Germline CDR1 and CDR2: DFQATT and SNEGSKA (reference sequence). CDR3 region: CSASRGDYSNQPQHF. The CDR3 nucleotides read TGCAGTGCTAGTCGGGGAGATTATAGCAATCAGCCCCAGCATTTT.

The V and J genes are TRBV3-1 (or the pseudogene TRBV3-2) and TRBJ1-3; D is unresolved. This CDR3 has 13 residues. V lost 2 bases, J lost 4 bases, and 6 bases lay in between. Germline CDR1 reads LGHDT; CDR2 reads YNNKEL (reference sequence). The CDR3 coding sequence is TGTGCCAGCAGCCAACGAGCCGGAAACACCATATATTTT. Its translation is CASSQRAGNTIYF.

The V call is TRBV2, the J call TRBJ1-2; possible D gene TRBD1, 6 bases. The CDR3 runs to 14 residues. The germline V gene encodes CDR1 SNHLY and CDR2 FYNNEI. The V end was cut by 6 bases, the J end by 5 bases, with 16 bases between. The CDR3 reads CASSLRGRGYGYTF. CDR3 nucleotides: TGTGCCAGCAGCCTCAGGGGCCGAGGGTATGGCTACACCTTC.

DNA of the CDR3: TGTGCCAGCAGTCCCTCAAGGGGCACGGCGCGGCAGTACTTC. Protein: CASSPSRGTARQYF. This chain joins TRBV28 and TRBJ2-7; the D gene is possibly TRBD1 (5 bases). In germline, CDR1 is MDHEN, CDR2 SYDVKM. Trimming shortened V by 5 bases and J by 9 bases, and 20 bases separated the two germline ends. CDR3 size: 14 residues. Full variable domain (remainder filled in from reference TRBV28 and TRBJ2-7): DVKVTQSSRYLVKRTGEKVFLECVQDMDHENMFWYRQDPGLGLRLIYFSYDVKMKEKGDIPEGYSVSREKKERFSLILESASTNQTSMYLCASSPSRGTARQYFGPGTRLTVT.

The chain uses TRBV7-8 and TRBJ1-1, with D hard to call. This CDR3 is 15 amino acids long. The germline CDR1 and CDR2 sequences are SGHVS and FQNEAQ. Trimming left V 3 bases short and J 0 bases short, with 11 bases between. The CDR3 DNA reads TGTGCCAGCAGCTTTTTGACACACTTGAACACTGAAGCTTTCTTT. Protein: CASSFLTHLNTEAFF. Full variable domain (remainder filled in from reference TRBV7-8 and TRBJ1-1): GAGVSQSPRYKVAKRGQDVALRCDPISGHVSLFWYQQALGQGPEFLTYFQNEAQLDKSGLPSDRFFAERPEGSVSTLKIQRTQQEDSAVYLCASSFLTHLNTEAFFGQGTRLTVV.

The chain links TRBV18 to TRBJ2-7; the match to TRBD2 covers 11 bases. Trimming cost V 6 bases and J 0 bases; bases outside gene matches: 7. This CDR3 comprises 16 residues. The germline CDR1 and CDR2 sequences are KGHSH and LQKENI. CDR3 in amino acids: CASSTSGSALSYEQYF. Here the CDR3 DNA reads TGTGCCAGCTCTACTAGCGGGAGTGCCCTCTCCTACGAGCAGTACTTC.

The chain carries TRBV7-9 and TRBJ2-3; 14 positions match TRBD2. Per germline, CDR1 SEHNR and CDR2 FQNEAQ (reference sequence). This CDR3 has 19 amino acids. The J segment lost 6 bases and the V segment lost 5 bases, leaving 16 bases of the junction unmatched. The CDR3 bases are TGTGCCAGCAGCGGAACTATCCCGGGGACTAGCGGGAGTAGGGATACGCAGTATTTT. This codes for CASSGTIPGTSGSRDTQYF. The full variable domain, in which reference TRBV7-9 and TRBJ2-3 provide the parts outside the CDR3, is DTGVSQNPRHKITKRGQNVTFRCDPISEHNRLYWYRQTLGQGPEFLTYFQNEAQLEKSRLLSDRFSAERPKGSFSTLEIQRTEQGDSAMYLCASSGTIPGTSGSRDTQYFGPGTRLTVL.

The chain combines TRBV5-1 with TRBJ2-5, with TRBD2 matching over 9 bases. The CDR3 consists of 15 residues. The germline gives CDR1 SGHRS, CDR2 YFSETQ. After removal of 0 bases from V and 4 bases from J, the junction contained 4 bases not matched to a gene. The CDR3 sequence is CASSLVAGVGETQYF. The DNA for the CDR3 is TGCGCCAGCAGCTTGGTAGCGGGAGTCGGAGAGACCCAGTACTTC.

This chain joins TRBV19 and TRBJ2-1, with a tentative D call TRBD2 (5 bases). Germline V gives CDR1 LNHDA, CDR2 SQIVND (reference sequence). V lost 4 bases to trimming and J lost 5 bases, with 18 bases between them. The CDR3 has 16 residues. This chain's CDR3 is CASSSEGAASNNEQFF. The CDR3 DNA follows: TGTGCCAGTAGTAGTGAAGGAGCGGCTTCCAACAATGAGCAGTTCTTC.

V and J are TRBV6-4 and TRBJ1-1; 7 bases agree with TRBD1. The CDR3 has 13 residues. Germline CDR1 is MRHNA and CDR2 is SNTAGT. V trimming: 3 bases; J trimming: 4 bases; junction bases outside the gene matches: 2. The CDR3 DNA sequence: TGTGCCAGCAGTGAAAGACAGGGCACTGAAGCTTTCTTT. As protein: CASSERQGTEAFF.

The chain recombines TRBV18 with TRBJ2-3; 8 nucleotides line up with TRBD2. This CDR3 has 17 amino acids. Germline lookup yields CDR1 KGHSH and CDR2 LQKENI. Losses at the gene ends were 6 bases for V and 3 bases for J; bases not matched to a gene: 14. The CDR3 DNA sequence: TGTGCCAGCTCTCACCAATTTGTCCGGGAGGGTACAGATACGCAGTATTTT. This encodes CASSHQFVREGTDTQYF.

The chain recombines TRBV5-1 with TRBJ1-2; TRBD1 might be the D (5 bases). Germline V lookup: CDR1 SGHRS, CDR2 YFSETQ. CDR3 size: 16 residues. V was cut by 5 bases and J by 6 bases, with 23 bases left in between. CDR3 protein: CASRMTPQAGIDGYTF. In DNA, the CDR3 is TGCGCCAGCAGGATGACCCCTCAAGCAGGGATCGATGGCTACACCTTC.

J is TRBJ2-1 and V is TRBV9, with a possible D match to TRBD2 (6 bases). This CDR3 has 16 residues. The V gene's germline CDR1 is SGDLS and CDR2 YYNGEE. V was clipped by 5 bases and J by 0 bases, with 15 bases between them. The CDR3 DNA follows: TGTGCCAGCAGATCTCTAGCGCTGAGCTCCTACAATGAGCAGTTCTTC. It codes for CASRSLALSSYNEQFF.

This clone has only one observation. V gene TRBV18 combines with J gene TRBJ2-7; D is possibly TRBD2 (5 bases). CDR3 length: 13 residues. CDR1 is KGHSH and CDR2 is LQKENI in the germline V gene. With 3 bases removed from V and 4 bases from J, the gap between germline ends came to 10 bases. CDR3 in DNA: TGTGCCAGCTCACCCGGACTGGGATACGAGCAGTACTTC. This gives the protein CASSPGLGYEQYF.

V usage is TRBV5-1 and J usage is TRBJ2-5; 11 bases match TRBD2. Germline CDR1 SGHRS, CDR2 YFSETQ. V lost 3 bases and J lost 2; bases outside the gene matches: 3. This CDR3 has 15 residues. The CDR3 DNA sequence: TGCGCCAGCAGCTCCGGGACTAGCGGTCAAGAGACCCAGTACTTC. This codes for CASSSGTSGQETQYF.